Following are 7 T cell receptor beta chains from one sample sequenced in a study of T cells in women clearing cervical HPV infection. TCRdb's copy holds only in-frame clones and misses some; the assay was immunoSEQ multiplex PCR. This specimen shows about 29,000 clones; the ten leading clones hold 2.5% to 3%. Material for sequencing was blood buffy coat. These receptors originate from a woman between 18 and 75 years old with a cervical HPV16 infection that either progressed to CIN3+ or cleared (not recorded which).

Concerning this clone: The read ends 3 residues shy of where the CDR3 ends; the end is completed using the germline J gene. The chain uses TRBV7-9 and TRBJ2-1; tentatively, D is TRBD2 (7 bases). CDR3 length: 14 residues. V gave up 5 bases and J gave up 7 bases, with 15 bases separating them. Per the germline V gene, CDR1 is SEHNR and CDR2 is FQNEAQ (reference sequence). The CDR3 protein is CASSQAGATNEQFF. Incomplete CDR3 DNA: TGTGCCAGCAGCCAGGCGGGGGCAACGAATGAG.

Concerning this clone itself: Relative to the germline gene, one junction end is altered; a read error may explain this. With the read ending 3 residues before the CDR3 end, the germline J gene is used to fill in that end. The chain joins TRBV20-1 to TRBJ2-7; TRBD2 matches at 9 bases. Germline V gene sequence: CDR1 DFQATT, CDR2 SNEGSKA (reference sequence). This CDR3 has 14 amino acids. CDR3 DNA, as far as it was read: TGCAGTGCTGGGGGAGCGGGAGGCTCCCACGAG. This gives the protein CSAGGAGGSHE. The CDR3, in full, reads CSAGGAGGSHEQYF.

On this clone: The read stops 3 residues short of the end of the CDR3; the missing end is completed from the germline J gene. The chain combines TRBV6-2 or TRBV6-3 with TRBJ2-5; TRBD2 agrees at 10 bases. This CDR3 is built from 15 residues. CDR1 is MNHEY and CDR2 is SVGEGT in the germline V gene. V trimming: 7 bases; J trimming: 4 bases; junction bases outside the gene matches: 9. The CDR3 sequence is CASTVASGGPETQYF. The sequenced CDR3 bases are TGTGCCAGCACCGTCGCTAGCGGGGGTCCAGAGACC.

As regards this clone: The observed sequence ends 3 residues before the CDR3 terminus, with the missing tail filled in from the germline J gene. The gene calls are TRBV19 and TRBJ2-3; 8 nucleotides match TRBD2. CDR1 LNHDA and CDR2 SQIVND come from the germline V gene (reference sequence). The CDR3 is 15 residues long. The trim removed 5 bases at V and 4 bases at J, leaving 8 bases unmatched. CDR3 DNA (partial): TGTGCCAGTAGTCCCCAAGCGGGGGTGGCAGATACG. Translating it yields CASSPQAGVADT. The CDR3 in full is CASSPQAGVADTQYF.

A note on this clone: The CDR3 end falls 3 residues outside the read, so it is completed with the germline J gene. The chain couples TRBV20-1 to TRBJ1-1, with D possibly TRBD1 on 5 matching bases. Germline V gene sequence: CDR1 DFQATT, CDR2 SNEGSKA (reference sequence). CDR3 length: 17 residues. Trimming took off 2 bases at V and 0 bases at J, with 19 bases between the two ends. The CDR3 reads CSARWPRVRTMNTEAFF. CDR3 DNA (partial): TGCAGTGCTAGATGGCCCAGGGTGAGGACTATGAACACTGAA.

On this clone itself: The CDR3 is cut off 3 residues early in the read; its end comes from the germline J gene. This chain links TRBV2 with TRBJ2-5, with D tentatively TRBD2 (6 bases). Germline CDR1 is SNHLY and CDR2 is FYNNEI. CDR3 length equals 14 residues. Between the trimmed V and J ends, which lost 6 bases and 7 bases, there was a span of 18 bases. The DNA read from the CDR3 is TGTGCCAGCAGGGAGGGGAGATTATCGGGGACC. It translates to CASREGRLSGT. The CDR3 as a whole reads CASREGRLSGTQYF.

Of note for this clone: The read halts 3 residues ahead of the CDR3 end, with the missing end drawn from the germline J gene. The chain combines TRBV18 with TRBJ1-2; 8 bases line up with TRBD1. The junction had 8 bases not matched to a gene; V was cut back by 3 bases and J by 5 bases. The germline V gene has CDR1 KGHSH and CDR2 LQKENI. The CDR3 sequence is 15 residues long. CDR3 residues: CASSPKVGQGYGYTF. The sequenced CDR3 bases are TGTGCCAGCTCACCTAAAGTCGGACAGGGTTATGGC.